The sequence of this T cell receptor beta chain was determined in a study of blood T cell repertoires in COVID-19. The method was immunoSEQ multiplex PCR; TCRdb's version includes in-frame clones alone and lacks a portion of them. The table includes roughly 700,000 clones, 70% to 90% detected once. Germline lookup yields CDR1 SGDLS and CDR2 YYNGEE. The CDR3 runs to 15 residues. V shed 4 bases and J 0 bases; nucleotides not matched to a gene: 6. The source of this sequence is a woman younger than 30 with acute or convalescent COVID-19. The V and J genes are TRBV9 and TRBJ2-7; 8 bases map to TRBD2. Sequenced: peripheral blood. Here the CDR3 reads CASSSGLAYSYEQYF. In DNA, the CDR3 is TGTGCCAGCAGCTCTGGACTAGCTTACTCCTACGAGCAGTACTTC.